The present entry profiles one T cell receptor beta chain with its context. The antigen it binds to is not known. It has no much larger one-base neighbor in the sample; base qualities were not kept. The immunoSEQ Assay was the method used to sequence TCRbeta CDR3 regions. After extraction, genomic DNA underwent amplification by bias-controlled multiplex PCR, followed by high-throughput sequencing. The study's processing was this. To quantify the absolute abundance of every unique TCRbeta CDR3 region, sequences were collapsed and filtered. T cell fraction was estimated by normalizing TCRbeta template counts to usable DNA, with usable DNA measured through amplification of reference genes found in all nucleated cells. Repertoire TCRs were annotated as SARS-CoV-2-specific when V gene, CDR3 amino acid sequence and J gene were exactly matched to a known reactive TCR set. The reference SARS-CoV-2 TCR set was derived from MIRA and filtered for enrichment in COVID-19-positive ImmuneCODE repertoires, a step that removed public or cross-reactive TCRs. Using the MIRA antigens, annotated TCRs were further analysed by specific ORF or by position within an ORF. Breadth was defined as the number of annotated unique rearrangements divided by the total number of unique productive rearrangements, and depth was defined as the summed frequency of the annotated unique rearrangements. Two-sided Wilcoxon rank-sum tests were applied when comparing TCR breadth between groups. TCRdb's version of the immuneACCESS table is confined to in-frame rearrangements and falls short of the full clone set. An unresolved V gene accounts for under half of the shortfall where checked; the remainder is of unknown origin. For V, J and clone size, that table is used; D and trimming come from the DNA. Here the sample has 300,000 to 350,000 clones; approximately 90% occur a single time. The top ten clonotypes cover approximately 5.9% of the sample.

Ends trimmed: V by 5 bases, J by 2 bases; bases unmatched to a gene: 10. From the cysteine through the phenylalanine, the CDR3 covers 16 amino acids. Only CDR3 DNA remains: 48 bases, in frame from the first base. The germline V gene supplies CDR1 MDHEN and CDR2 SYDVKM. This specimen comes from a study of Ad26.COV2.S vaccination and SARS-CoV-2 variants (dated by TCRdb to 2020 to 2022). About the investigation overall: Donors in the vaccine arm were drawn from COV1001, a multicentre, randomized, double-blind, placebo-controlled phase I-IIa trial testing Ad26.COV2.S in healthy adults. Ad26.COV2.S was administered intramuscularly at 5 x 10^10 or 1 x 10^11 viral particles, either as a single shot or as two shots given 56 days apart. TCRbeta repertoire sequencing served as the tool for gauging how specific and how broad the SARS-CoV-2-reactive T cell receptors were following Ad26.COV2.S vaccination. The TCR-sequenced set comprised around 30 samples: some 20 Ad26.COV2.S vaccine recipients, 5 placebo recipients and 8 SARS-CoV-2 convalescent individuals. Trial participants were randomized into five groups of five: low-dose or high-dose Ad26.COV2.S given once or twice, or placebo on both occasions. Investigators remained blinded to trial group allocation during experiments and outcome assessment. Broad study findings and their caveats: Non-spike TCR breadth was comparable between vaccine and placebo recipients, consistent with the vaccine containing only spike. Ad26.COV2.S recipients had higher spike-specific TCR breadth than placebo recipients (P = 0.0014). Substantial breadth of spike-specific CD8+ and CD4+ T cell responses was reported after vaccination. According to the authors, total T cell responses may have been underestimated by the TCR breadth and depth analyses. The study lacked the statistical power to compare responses across vaccine doses or regimens.

Interpreted using the paper, the treatment or condition label stands for: 15 to 20 received Ad26.COV2.S at low or high dose, single or two shots; 5 received placebo; per-sample allocation not given. For vaccine and placebo recipients, the sequenced repertoires came from samples collected on day 63 after the first injection. Cohort 1b enrolled about two dozen adults aged 18-55 years at a single site in Boston, USA, between 29 July and 7 August 2020. As a vaccine, Ad26.COV2.S was a replication-incompetent adenovirus type 26 vector that expressed a prefusion-stabilized SARS-CoV-2 spike protein derived from the original Wuhan strain.

The sequence derives from a person aged 18 to 65 who received the Ad26.COV2.S COVID-19 vaccine or a placebo. This sequence uses TRBV28 and TRBJ2-7; 9 central nucleotides agree with TRBD2. Sequences were derived from peripheral blood, sampled in a trial of Ad26.COV2.S vaccine versus placebo. The CDR3 reads as follows: CASSPRILAGTYEQYF. The nucleotides are TGTGCCAGCAGTCCCCGTATCCTAGCGGGGACCTACGAGCAGTACTTC.